This is a list of T cell receptor beta chains from one sample in a study of T cell repertoires in cytomegalovirus infection. From the reads, TCRdb called clonotypes with MiXCR, one entry per CDR3 protein. The table records about a million distinct CDR3 sequences, around 31% of them present only once. These receptors lack a known antigen. Sequences were derived from cultured CD8+ T cells from PBMCs, sampled from culture after CMV antigen stimulation. These TCRs come from a human donor in good health (CMV status not recorded). Some clones in this sample may be carry-over from other donors' samples. Both conserved end residues are part of each CDR3. Fields, in order: CDR3 protein, CDR3 DNA, D gene, J gene, V gene, clone size. A D gene is named only where the DNA matches it firmly. Clone size is shown for a subset of rows, as once, few, many or a class of expanded clone.

CDR3: CASSLEQGPLDEQYF
DNA: TGTGCCAGCAGCTTAGAGCAGGGCCCTTTGGACGAGCAGTACTTC
D: .
J: TRBJ2-7
V: TRBV7-9
size: few

CDR3: CASSSSGRRNSPLHF
DNA: TGTGCCAGCAGCTCCTCAGGGAGGAGAAATTCACCCCTCCACTTT
D: .
J: TRBJ1-6
V: TRBV7-6
size: many

CDR3: CVTSRSLDSSDNEQFF
DNA: TGTGTCACCAGCAGATCTCTAGATAGCTCGGACAATGAGCAGTTCTTC
D: .
J: TRBJ2-1
V: TRBV15
size: .

CDR3: CASSLEFTDTQYF
DNA: TGTGCCAGCAGCTTGGAATTCACAGATACGCAGTATTTT
D: .
J: TRBJ2-3
V: TRBV7-9
size: many

CDR3: CASSYAIMRKSGETQYF
DNA: TGTGCCAGCAGTTACGCTATTATGAGGAAGAGTGGGGAGACCCAGTACTTC
D: .
J: TRBJ2-5
V: TRBV6-2/TRBV6-3
size: few

CDR3: CASSLPEDQETQYF
DNA: TGTGCCAGCAGCTTGCCGGAGGATCAAGAGACCCAGTACTTC
D: .
J: TRBJ2-5
V: TRBV5-4
size: .

CDR3: CASSEAVGGADADTQYF
DNA: TGTGCCAGTAGTGAAGCGGTAGGGGGGGCGGACGCAGATACGCAGTATTTT
D: .
J: TRBJ2-3
V: TRBV6-1
size: .

CDR3: CASSPLGSGGNEQFF
DNA: TGTGCCAGCAGCCCCCTGGGTAGCGGGGGTAATGAGCAGTTCTTC
D: TRBD2
J: TRBJ2-1
V: TRBV14
size: few

CDR3: CATSDNPRTGAPLYNEQFF
DNA: TGTGCCACCAGTGATAATCCCAGGACAGGGGCCCCCCTCTACAATGAGCAGTTCTTC
D: TRBD1
J: TRBJ2-1
V: TRBV24-1
size: few

CDR3: CASSLLAGGLYNEQFF
DNA: TGTGCCAGCAGCTTACTAGCGGGGGGCCTATACAATGAGCAGTTCTTC
D: TRBD2
J: TRBJ2-1
V: TRBV5-1
size: few

CDR3: CASSEGTGGSYGYTF
DNA: TGCGCCAGCAGTGAGGGGACAGGTGGGAGCTATGGCTACACCTTC
D: TRBD1
J: TRBJ1-2
V: TRBV10-2
size: .

CDR3: CASSFPTAANTGELFF
DNA: TGTGCCAGCAGCTTCCCGACTGCTGCGAACACCGGGGAGCTGTTTTTT
D: .
J: TRBJ2-2
V: TRBV7-6
size: many

CDR3: CASSPRDRYNQPQHF
DNA: TGTGCCAGCAGTCCCCGGGACAGATATAATCAGCCCCAGCATTTT
D: TRBD1
J: TRBJ1-5
V: TRBV6-1
size: .

CDR3: CSVEVAGSYGYTF
DNA: TGCAGCGTTGAAGTGGCAGGGAGTTATGGCTACACCTTC
D: .
J: TRBJ1-2
V: TRBV29-1
size: .

CDR3: CASSSHPQRPGTEAFF
DNA: TGTGCCAGCAGCTCTCACCCCCAACGCCCTGGCACTGAAGCTTTCTTT
D: .
J: TRBJ1-1
V: TRBV7-9
size: .

CDR3: CASSTIRGYTGELFF
DNA: TGTGCCAGCAGCACAATCAGGGGGTACACCGGGGAGCTGTTTTTT
D: TRBD1
J: TRBJ2-2
V: TRBV7-2
size: many